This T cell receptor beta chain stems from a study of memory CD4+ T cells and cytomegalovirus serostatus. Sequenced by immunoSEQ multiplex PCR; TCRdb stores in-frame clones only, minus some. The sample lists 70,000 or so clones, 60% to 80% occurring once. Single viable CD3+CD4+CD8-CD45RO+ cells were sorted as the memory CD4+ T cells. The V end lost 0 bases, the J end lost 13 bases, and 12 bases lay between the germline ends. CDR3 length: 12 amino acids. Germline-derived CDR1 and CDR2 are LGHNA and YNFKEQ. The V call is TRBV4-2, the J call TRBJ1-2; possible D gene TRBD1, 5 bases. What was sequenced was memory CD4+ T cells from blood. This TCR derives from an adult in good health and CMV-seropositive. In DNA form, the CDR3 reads TGTGCCAGCAGCCAAGAGGGGGTCGTAATCACCTTC. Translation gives CASSQEGVVITF.